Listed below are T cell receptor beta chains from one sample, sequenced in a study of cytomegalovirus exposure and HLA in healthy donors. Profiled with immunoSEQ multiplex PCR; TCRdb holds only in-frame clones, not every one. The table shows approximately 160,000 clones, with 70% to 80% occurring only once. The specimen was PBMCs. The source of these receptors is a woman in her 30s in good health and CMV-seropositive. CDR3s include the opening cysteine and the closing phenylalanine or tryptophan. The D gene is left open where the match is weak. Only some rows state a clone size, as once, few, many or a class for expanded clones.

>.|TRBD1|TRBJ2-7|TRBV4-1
TGCGCCAGCAGCCCGGGACAGGGGGCAACCTACGAGCAGTACTTC
CASSPGQGATYEQYF
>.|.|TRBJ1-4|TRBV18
TGTGCCAGCTCACCGACACCCTTTAATGAAAAACTGTTTTTT
CASSPTPFNEKLFF
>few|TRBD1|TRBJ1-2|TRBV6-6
TGTGCCAGCAGCAACAGGGGGACGGACTATGGCTACACCTTC
CASSNRGTDYGYTF
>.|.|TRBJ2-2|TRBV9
TGTGCCAGCAGCTCGGGGAACACCGGGGAGCTGTTTTTT
CASSSGNTGELFF
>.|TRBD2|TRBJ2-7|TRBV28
TGTGCCAGCAGACTCCGGGGGAGGGCTAACTGGTACGAGCAGTACTTC
CASRLRGRANWYEQYF
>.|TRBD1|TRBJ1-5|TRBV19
TGTGCCAGTAGTTCGCCAAACAGGGGTAATCAGCCCCAGCATTTT
CASSSPNRGNQPQHF
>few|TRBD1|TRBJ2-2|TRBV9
TGTGCCAGCAGCGTAGGACAGGGATTGAACACCGGGGAGCTGTTTTTT
CASSVGQGLNTGELFF
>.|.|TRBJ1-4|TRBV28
TGTGCCAGCAGTCCCCCTGTCGGGTCACATGAAAAACTGTTTTTT
CASSPPVGSHEKLFF
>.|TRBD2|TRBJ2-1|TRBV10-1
TGCGCCAGCAGTATTCCGGGAGGAATGAATGAGCAGTTCTTC
CASSIPGGMNEQFF
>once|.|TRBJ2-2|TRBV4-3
TGCGCCAGCAGCCAGGAGCCGTGGGGCCAGGGCCGAGGGGAGCTGTTTTTT
CASSQEPWGQGRGELFF
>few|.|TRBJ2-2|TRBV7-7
TGTGCCAGCAGCCCTCAGTATGCGAACACCGGGGAGCTGTTTTTT
CASSPQYANTGELFF
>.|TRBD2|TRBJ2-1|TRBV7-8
TGTGCCAGCAGCTTACCCGAGACTAGCGGGAGTGGGACCTACAATGAGCAGTTCTTC
CASSLPETSGSGTYNEQFF
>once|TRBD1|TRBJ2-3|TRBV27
TGTGCCAGCAGTTCCGACAGGGGTTACACAGATACGCAGTATTTT
CASSSDRGYTDTQYF
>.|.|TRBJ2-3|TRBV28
TGTGCCAGCAGTACCGCACCGGAGGCGATCTACACAGATACGCAGTATTTT
CASSTAPEAIYTDTQYF
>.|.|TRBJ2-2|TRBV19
TGTGCCAGTAGTATAGAGGGGCGTACGCCCCCCGGGGAGCTGTTTTTT
CASSIEGRTPPGELFF
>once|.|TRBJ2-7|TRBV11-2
TGTGCCAGCAGTTTGGACCGTTCCAGGGACGAGCAGTACTTC
CASSLDRSRDEQYF
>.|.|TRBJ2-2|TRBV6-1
TGTGCCAGCAGTGAAGGAACGAGGGGGGAGCTGTTTTTT
CASSEGTRGELFF
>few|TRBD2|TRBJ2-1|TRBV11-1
TGTGCCAGCAGCCCGGGACTAGCGGGAGGGGGGGGCTACTACAATGAGCAGTTCTTC
CASSPGLAGGGGYYNEQFF
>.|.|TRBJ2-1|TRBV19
TGTGCCAGTAGTTGGGGCACTCCCCAGGGTCCAGTGCAGTTCTTC
CASSWGTPQGPVQFF
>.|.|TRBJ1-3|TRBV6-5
TGTGCCAGCAGCCACAGGGGAAACACCATATATTTT
CASSHRGNTIYF
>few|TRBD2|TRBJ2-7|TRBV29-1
TGCAGCGTTGAGGCCCCCGGGACTAGGATGGACGAGCAGTACTTC
CSVEAPGTRMDEQYF
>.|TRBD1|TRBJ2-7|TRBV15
TGTGCCACCAGCAGAGAAGGGACAGGGTTAACCTACGAGCAGTACTTC
CATSREGTGLTYEQYF
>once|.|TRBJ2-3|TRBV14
TGTGCCAGCAGCAGACAGGGCACAGATACGCAGTATTTT
CASSRQGTDTQYF
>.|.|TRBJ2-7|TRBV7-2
TGTGCCAGCAGCTTCGCAGCGGCCAACGAGCAGTACTTC
CASSFAAANEQYF
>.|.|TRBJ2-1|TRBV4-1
TGCGCCAGCAGCCAAGAAGGGACCGGACTACCGTACAATGAGCAGTTCTTC
CASSQEGTGLPYNEQFF
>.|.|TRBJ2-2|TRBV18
TGTGCCAGCTCACCATTTTTCAGGGAGAACACCGGGGAGCTGTTTTTT
CASSPFFRENTGELFF
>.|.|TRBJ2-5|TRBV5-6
TGTGCCAGCAGCTTGGATTGGGGCAGGGATTTATTTGGGACCCAGTACTTC
CASSLDWGRDLFGTQYF